This entry features one T cell receptor beta chain sequence. What it binds is unknown. Germline assignment: CDR1 MDHEN and CDR2 SYDVKM. The CDR3 is 17 amino acids. The junction had 8 bases not matched to a gene; V was cut back by 5 bases and J by 0 bases. This sample stems from a study of cytomegalovirus exposure and HLA in healthy donors. General observations from the study: A list of 150 to 200 TCR beta chains associated with cytomegalovirus was given. In a later analysis, V- and J-gene trimming of beta chains associated with a DCLRE1C missense variant, replicated independently.

60 Vbeta and 13 Jbeta primers were used in PCR. The assay was immunoSEQ multiplex PCR, and TCRdb's table has in-frame clones only and misses some. The data hold about 89,000 clones, with 76% observed a single time. What was sequenced was PBMCs. The sequence was collected from a male donor in good health and CMV-seronegative. V gene TRBV28 combines with J gene TRBJ1-4, with TRBD1 matching 8 bases. The CDR3 sequence: CASSGRTGPSTNEKLFF. CDR3 in DNA: TGTGCCAGCAGTGGGAGGACAGGGCCCTCAACTAATGAAAAACTGTTTTTT.